The 32 T cell receptor beta chains listed next were all sequenced from one sample in a study of T cells in severe cutaneous drug reactions. The iRepertoire multiplex PCR system with TCR subtype-specific primers built both bulk and single-cell libraries. For each CDR3 protein, TCRdb gives one entry from its re-call of the multiplex PCR reads, without DNA. Here the sample table reports fewer than 11,000 distinct CDR3 sequences. The patients sequenced had a carbamazepine-induced Stevens-Johnson syndrome or toxic epidermal necrolysis reaction. Source material: cells from a skin blister. Receptor source: a human donor with Stevens-Johnson syndrome, a severe cutaneous drug reaction.

The chain recombines TRBV20-1 with TRBJ2-1; TCRdb proposes TRBD1, but this gene call is untestable without DNA. This CDR3 contains 13 residues. Germline CDR1 and CDR2: DFQATT and SNEGSKA (reference sequence). The CDR3 loop reads CSARKTGYNEQFF.

This clonotype is large (0.1 to 1%) by frequency. The chain carries TRBV20-1 and TRBJ2-7; TCRdb indicates TRBD2, and absent DNA this call remains unverified. The CDR3 covers 13 residues. Germline lookup yields CDR1 DFQATT and CDR2 SNEGSKA (reference sequence). The CDR3 spells CSATPEGYYEQYF.

V usage is TRBV29-1 and J usage is TRBJ2-1; with no DNA, the TCRdb D assignment of TRBD2 cannot be verified. Per germline, CDR1 SQVTM and CDR2 ANQGSEA. This CDR3 is built from 14 residues. The CDR3 loop reads CSARTSGSYNEQFF.

This sequence joins TRBV20-1 and TRBJ1-1. The germline V gene has CDR1 DFQATT and CDR2 SNEGSKA (reference sequence). The CDR3 has 17 residues. CDR3 region: CSARDHGSLLVNTEAFF.

The chain uses TRBV20-1 and TRBJ2-3; TCRdb indicates TRBD1, and absent DNA this call remains unverified. Per germline, CDR1 DFQATT and CDR2 SNEGSKA (reference sequence). This CDR3 spans 17 amino acids. The CDR3: CSARDVFTGSSTDTQYF.

The chain is built from TRBV20-1 and TRBJ2-1. The germline CDR1 and CDR2 sequences are DFQATT and SNEGSKA (reference sequence). This CDR3 comprises 14 residues. The CDR3 here is CSAIGLGALYEQFF.

V gene TRBV20-1 combines with J gene TRBJ2-5; the D call from TCRdb, TRBD1, cannot be confirmed without DNA. The length of the CDR3 is 13 residues. The germline gives CDR1 DFQATT, CDR2 SNEGSKA (reference sequence). This chain's CDR3 is CSARPGGEITQYF.

This clonotype is large by frequency. The CDR3 region is CASRPYRQANNEQFF. This rearrangement joins TRBV28 to TRBJ2-1; TCRdb's D call of TRBD1 is untestable without DNA. Germline-derived CDR1 and CDR2 are MDHEN and SYDVKM. This CDR3 comprises 15 residues.

The chain has TRBV20-1 and TRBJ2-1; TCRdb's D gene call, TRBD2, goes unchecked for lack of DNA. Germline assignment: CDR1 DFQATT and CDR2 SNEGSKA (reference sequence). The CDR3 loop spans 16 amino acids. CDR3 loop: CSALSGGPSSYNEQFF.

This chain's CDR3 is CSATNLGAFNQPQHF. The chain couples TRBV20-1 to TRBJ1-5; no DNA is available, so the TRBD1 call from TCRdb remains unchecked. Germline V gives CDR1 DFQATT, CDR2 SNEGSKA (reference sequence). This CDR3 comprises 15 residues.

The chain recombines TRBV29-1 with TRBJ1-2; TCRdb's D gene call, TRBD1, goes unchecked for lack of DNA. Germline CDR1 is SQVTM and CDR2 is ANQGSEA. This CDR3 spans 13 amino acids. The CDR3 loop is CSVVPGGDYGYTF.

This chain connects TRBV29-1 to TRBJ2-1; TCRdb selects TRBD2, and the lack of DNA leaves this call unchecked. Germline CDR1 and CDR2: SQVTM and ANQGSEA. This CDR3 has 14 residues. Here the CDR3 reads CSVPASGMRNEQFF.

This clonotype ranks as medium-sized in terms of frequency. CDR3 loop: CSARDEYLAGEISDNEQFF. The rearrangement links TRBV20-1 to TRBJ2-1; the TCRdb call, TRBD2, lacks DNA for checking. CDR1 and CDR2 from the germline V gene are DFQATT and SNEGSKA (reference sequence). The CDR3 sequence is 19 residues long.

This clonotype counts as medium-sized (0.01 to 0.1%) by frequency. The rearrangement joins TRBV20-1 to TRBJ2-1; the D call of TRBD2 rests on TCRdb alone, since no DNA is present to check it. The CDR3 spans 14 residues. Germline V lookup: CDR1 DFQATT, CDR2 SNEGSKA (reference sequence). This CDR3 reads CSAALGGSGNEQFF.

The chain joins TRBV20-1 to TRBJ2-6; absent DNA, TCRdb's TRBD1 call cannot be checked. Germline CDR1 is DFQATT and CDR2 is SNEGSKA (reference sequence). This CDR3 spans 18 amino acids. CDR3 sequence: CSAKSSRRTPAGANVLTF.

The gene calls are TRBV20-1 and TRBJ2-7; TCRdb outputs TRBD1, but without DNA this stays unchecked. The CDR3 has 11 residues. The germline V gene has CDR1 DFQATT and CDR2 SNEGSKA (reference sequence). This CDR3 is CSAAGTPGQYF.

J is TRBJ2-7 and V is TRBV20-1. Germline V lookup: CDR1 DFQATT, CDR2 SNEGSKA (reference sequence). This CDR3 is built from 13 residues. CDR3 residues: CSATTEVSYEQYF.

The chain recombines TRBV29-1 with TRBJ2-1; the TCRdb call, TRBD2, lacks DNA for checking. The CDR3 extends over 13 amino acids. Germline CDR1 and CDR2: SQVTM and ANQGSEA. CDR3 in amino acids: CSVASAINNEQFF.

The rearrangement links TRBV20-1 to TRBJ1-5; there is no DNA to check the TCRdb D call of TRBD1. The CDR3 is 15 amino acids. CDR1 is DFQATT, CDR2 SNEGSKA, per germline (reference sequence). CDR3 sequence: CSARVSLDREQPQHF.

The chain links TRBV20-1 to TRBJ2-7; TCRdb's D call, TRBD2, is unchecked because there is no DNA. The CDR3 sequence is 15 residues long. Germline-derived CDR1 and CDR2 are DFQATT and SNEGSKA (reference sequence). The CDR3 is CSARQGLAGGYEQYF.

This chain uses TRBV20-1 with TRBJ2-7; as DNA is missing, the TRBD1 call by TCRdb cannot be tested. CDR1 DFQATT and CDR2 SNEGSKA come from the germline V gene (reference sequence). CDR3 length equals 16 residues. This chain's CDR3 is CSATSRDRDALYEQYF.

This clonotype is deemed medium-sized by its frequency. The chain couples TRBV20-1 to TRBJ2-1; TCRdb indicates TRBD1, and absent DNA this call remains unverified. The CDR3 has 16 amino acids. Looked up from germline, CDR1 is DFQATT and CDR2 is SNEGSKA (reference sequence). Here the CDR3 reads CSARDVKQGVYNEQFF.

This clonotype is classed as medium-sized by frequency. The V call is TRBV4-1, the J call TRBJ1-1; the TCRdb call, TRBD1, lacks DNA for checking. The V gene's germline CDR1 is MGHRA and CDR2 YSYEKL. The CDR3 is made up of 16 amino acids. Here the CDR3 reads CASSLGQAGVNTEAFF.

The chain combines TRBV20-1 with TRBJ2-7. Germline CDR1 is DFQATT and CDR2 is SNEGSKA (reference sequence). The CDR3 extends over 15 amino acids. CDR3: CSAPPDRNLLGEQYF.

This clonotype is classed as medium-sized by frequency. This rearrangement joins TRBV20-1 to TRBJ1-5; TCRdb's D call of TRBD1 is untestable without DNA. This CDR3 is 14 amino acids long. In germline, CDR1 is DFQATT, CDR2 SNEGSKA (reference sequence). CDR3 sequence: CSAHDREGNQPQHF.

By frequency, this clonotype registers medium-sized. The J gene is TRBJ2-7, the V gene TRBV4-2; TCRdb reports TRBD2, a call that lacks DNA to check it against. Germline values: CDR1 LGHNA, CDR2 YNFKEQ. The length of the CDR3 is 16 residues. The CDR3 sequence: CASSLLAERSSYEQYF.

The V call is TRBV20-1, the J call TRBJ2-7; TCRdb gives TRBD1 as the D gene, but with no DNA this cannot be confirmed. The length of the CDR3 is 13 residues. Germline V gene lookup returns CDR1 DFQATT and CDR2 SNEGSKA (reference sequence). CDR3 sequence: CSARHDSDYEQYF.

The gene calls are TRBV20-1 and TRBJ2-1; the TCRdb D gene call, TRBD1, has no DNA to confirm it. The CDR3 consists of 16 residues. Germline loops: CDR1 DFQATT, CDR2 SNEGSKA (reference sequence). This CDR3 reads CSARDDSGTGVNEQFF.

This sequence joins TRBV5-1 and TRBJ1-1; TCRdb's D call of TRBD1 is untestable without DNA. The CDR3 runs to 15 residues. The germline V gene has CDR1 SGHRS and CDR2 YFSETQ. CDR3 amino acids: CASSPLADRGTEAFF. The whole variable domain, remainder taken from reference TRBV5-1 and TRBJ1-1, is KAGVTQTPRYLIKTRGQQVTLSCSPISGHRSVSWYQQTPGQGLQFLFEYFSETQRNKGNFPGRFSGRQFSNSRSEMNVSTLELGDSALYLCASSPLADRGTEAFFGQGTRLTVV.

The V and J genes are TRBV29-1 and TRBJ1-5; TCRdb names TRBD1, which stays unverified in the absence of DNA. The germline V gene has CDR1 SQVTM and CDR2 ANQGSEA. There are 13 residues in the CDR3. CDR3 protein: CSANRVLDQPQHF. The whole variable domain, remainder taken from reference TRBV29-1 and TRBJ1-5, is SAVISQKPSRDICQRGTSLTIQCQVDSQVTMMFWYRQQPGQSLTLIATANQGSEATYESGFVIDKFPISRPNLTFSTLTVSNMSPEDSSIYLCSANRVLDQPQHFGDGTRLSIL.

The chain links TRBV20-1 to TRBJ2-3. The CDR3 has 13 residues. The germline CDR1 and CDR2 sequences are DFQATT and SNEGSKA (reference sequence). CDR3 residues: CSLEPGNTDTQYF.

The chain combines TRBV20-1 with TRBJ2-5; checking the TCRdb D call of TRBD2 is not possible without DNA. Germline V gives CDR1 DFQATT, CDR2 SNEGSKA (reference sequence). The CDR3 runs to 12 residues. The CDR3 is CSASRRKETQYF.